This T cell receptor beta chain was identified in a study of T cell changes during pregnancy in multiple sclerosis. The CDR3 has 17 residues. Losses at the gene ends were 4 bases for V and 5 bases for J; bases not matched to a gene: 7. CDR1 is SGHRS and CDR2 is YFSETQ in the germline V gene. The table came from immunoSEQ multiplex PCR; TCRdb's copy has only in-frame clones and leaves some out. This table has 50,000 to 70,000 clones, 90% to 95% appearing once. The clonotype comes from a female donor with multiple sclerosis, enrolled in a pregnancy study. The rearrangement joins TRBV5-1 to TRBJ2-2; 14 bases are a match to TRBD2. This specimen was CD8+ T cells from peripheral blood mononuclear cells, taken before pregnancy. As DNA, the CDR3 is TGCGCCAGCAGCACTGGACTAGCGGGGGGCTGGACCGGGGAGCTGTTTTTT. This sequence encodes CASSTGLAGGWTGELFF.